Listed here is a single T cell receptor beta chain. This clonotype was counted between two and nine times. It has no known antigen specificity. Nothing much larger sits one base from this clone, and base qualities are not available. This sample was taken from a study of naive and memory T cell subsets (dated 2017 in TCRdb). Regarding the complete study: Sorted naive and memory T cell subsets from peripheral blood were analyzed in the study using a UMI-based, open-source pipeline for TCR alpha and beta sequencing. The results of the functional CMV T cell responses matched the IgG serology results in every case. RNA was DNase-treated and reverse transcribed with TCR constant-region primers, mostly using SuperScript III.

The CDR3 goes from the cysteine to the phenylalanine over 15 residues. The entry retains the CDR3 DNA only, 45 bases that are in frame from base 1. Per the germline V gene, SGHRS is the CDR1 and YFSETQ is the CDR2. Trimming at the junction amounts to 0 bases on V and 8 bases on J, and the germline ends lie 15 bases apart. Library construction relied on UMI-ligation and nested PCR. An equimolar mix of two oligonucleotides covering both TRBC1 and TRBC2 was used as the beta constant-region primer. A single-stranded oligonucleotide bearing the SP2 primer plus a 12-nucleotide UMI was ligated onto the 3' end of the cDNA by T4 RNA ligase 1. The ligated cDNA went through four rounds of PCR with nested alpha and beta constant-region primers together with the SP2 primer. Incubation of the ligation reaction lasted roughly 20-24 hours at 16 degrees C. PCR2 was typically run as a SYBR Green qPCR and stopped at a predetermined threshold to prevent over-amplification. Apart from the first purification, every purification step used Agencourt AMPure XP magnetic beads. Library amounts were measured by Qubit and library quality was assessed on a TapeStation, where the main peak was expected at around 650 bp. Sequencing of the pooled libraries was done on an Illumina MiSeq using v2 2x251 paired-end kits, which typically yielded roughly 0.95-2.3 million reads per sample. Libraries were pooled at about 4 nM per sample, and roughly 4.5-7.5% PhiX was added to improve cluster recognition. In the source study's methods: Decombinator assigned V and J genes to Demultiplexor-processed FASTQ reads by tag matching, allowing a single base-pair mismatch. Collapsinator relied on UMIs to fix sequencing errors as well as frequency errors caused by PCR heterogeneity. CDR3Translator translated TCRs and extracted CDR3s from the conserved cysteine to the FGXG phenylalanine, flagging non-productive sequences. Gini, Shannon entropy and inverse Simpson indices were calculated on repertoires that had been subsampled to equal numbers of UMI-defined TCRs. Power-law fits to clonotype abundance distributions were performed by maximum likelihood within the linear range. For one naive CD8 sample, the pipeline and MIGEC produced similar UMI counts, unique TCR numbers and clonal distributions. One analysis removed from the naive repertoire any naive TCRs that were also present in any memory subset from the same donor. A set of some 7,600 CMV-associated CDR3 sequences, compiled from VDJdb and a published dataset, was used to search the repertoires. TCRdb itself trimmed the public reads at Q25 with fastp, ran MiXCR and retained productive beta chains. Rows with a matching CDR3 protein are joined into one entry that keeps the most common DNA and genes. The V and J calls here are based on TCRdb, not the publication. Here the sample has approximately 140,000 distinct CDR3 sequences; about 18% occur a single time. Approximately 0.13% of the sample is held by the ten biggest clonotypes.

The paper as a whole reports these results and caveats: The repertoire findings for the naive and memory subsets could not be validated against a ground truth, as none was available. A few larger clonotypes were found in naive repertoires, especially CD8, and these larger clonotypes were possibly memory cells re-expressing CD45RA. RNA-based TCR counts may be influenced by expression changes linked to T cell activation and differentiation. Clonotypes were defined as single alpha or beta chain sequences, not paired alpha/beta receptors. Gini index rose and Shannon and inverse Simpson diversity fell from naive through CM, EM and EMRA in both CD4 and CD8 cells. After error correction, only a single occurrence was seen for over 95% of naive TCR sequences, so much steeper abundance distributions were produced than in memory subsets. The abundance of TCRs followed a power law with an exponent that differed between naive and memory subsets yet stayed consistent across the three individuals.

From the second PCR step on, the TCR alpha and beta chain libraries were amplified in separate reactions. CMV status of each donor was established by measuring IFNgamma production from CD4+ T cells after fresh PBMCs were stimulated overnight with CMV viral lysate. CD4 T cells were positively selected using Miltenyi beads, after which CD8 T cells were positively selected from the CD4-negative fraction. Cells stained for CD3, CD4, CD8, CD45RA, CD27 and a live/dead dye were sorted on a BD Aria II into four subsets by CD45RA and CD27. Blood came from a few healthy volunteers, each fractionated into CD4 and CD8 T cells and then into four differentiation subsets. Roughly 110 ml of peripheral blood was collected from each donor, and PBMC were isolated by Ficoll-Paque PLUS density-gradient centrifugation. The sorted cells were lysed in RLT buffer, after which RNA was extracted using a Qiagen RNeasy kit and kept at -80 degrees C.

The chain is encoded by TRBV5-1 joined to TRBJ2-4, with no D gene named confidently. This TCR came from a human donor in good health. The sequenced material came from naive CD4+ T cells from blood. According to the study, the label for this sample's cell subset or site signals: naive T cells, CD45RA high CD27+. The CDR3 reads CASSLGSAAADIQYF. The DNA reads as follows: TGCGCCAGCAGCTTGGGGTCAGCCGCGGCGGACATTCAGTACTTC.